The 22 T cell receptor beta chains below come from one sample, sequenced in a study of Graves' ophthalmopathy and Graves' hyperthyroidism. RNA transcripts yielded amplified TCR beta CDR3 regions. First-round RT-PCR used HTBI primers; second-round multiplex PCR followed. One entry per CDR3 protein results from TCRdb running MiXCR on the multiplex PCR reads. This sample yields around 340,000 distinct CDR3 sequences, of which 15% to 20% are seen a single time; around an eighth belongs to the top ten. Sequencing was carried out using peripheral blood. These receptors were obtained from an adult man with Graves' ophthalmopathy.

This clonotype was recorded at least ten times. V is TRBV7-3 and J is TRBJ1-1; TRBD1 matches at 9 bases. Germline values: CDR1 SGHTA, CDR2 FQGTGA. V gave up 5 bases and J gave up 6 bases; unmatched junction bases: 10. The CDR3 is 15 residues long. Written as DNA, the CDR3 is TGTGCCAGCAGCCCAGGGACAGGGAGAGTAGCTGAAGCTTTCTTT. Amino acid sequence: CASSPGTGRVAEAFF.

The sample holds many counts of this clonotype. The genes are TRBV29-1 and TRBJ1-1; 10 nucleotides match TRBD1. This CDR3 has 19 amino acids. Germline V lookup: CDR1 SQVTM, CDR2 ANQGSEA. After removal of 7 bases from V and 1 base from J, the junction contained 21 bases not matched to a gene. The DNA of the CDR3 is TGCAGCGCCACTATAGAAAACCGGGGACAGGGGAAATGGAACACTGAAGCTTTCTTT. It translates to CSATIENRGQGKWNTEAFF.

To note about this clonotype: With a much larger clone just one base away, this may be a read error. This chain connects TRBV7-2 to TRBJ1-3; D not certain. CDR1 SGHTA and CDR2 FQGNSA come from the germline V gene. V was cut by 5 bases and J by 3 bases, with 11 bases left in between. The CDR3 spans 14 residues. CDR3 sequence: CASSMTAYGNTIYF. The CDR3 nucleotides read TGTGCCAGCAGCATGACGGCCTATGGAAACACCATATATTTT.

This clonotype was observed many times. J is TRBJ2-7 and V is TRBV6-1, with a weak D call TRBD2 (6 bases). V lost 1 base and J lost 3, with 16 bases in between. Germline V gives CDR1 MNHNS, CDR2 SASEGT. There are 16 residues in the CDR3. The CDR3 DNA reads TGTGCCAGCAGTGAAGACTCGGTAAGACTAGTCTACGAGCAGTACTTC. It yields the protein CASSEDSVRLVYEQYF.

This clonotype was found many times. The chain has TRBV19 and TRBJ1-2; D gene ambiguous. The length of the CDR3 is 12 residues. Germline values: CDR1 LNHDA, CDR2 SQIVND (reference sequence). CDR3 sequence reads: CASQRANYGYTF. CDR3 DNA: TGTGCTTCCCAACGGGCGAACTATGGCTACACCTTC.

This clonotype was counted at least ten times. The rearrangement links TRBV12-3 or TRBV12-4 to TRBJ1-1; 9 nucleotides agree with TRBD1. V shed 5 bases, J shed 4 bases, and the junction held 11 bases outside the gene matches. The CDR3 totals 16 residues. DNA for the CDR3: TGTGCCAGCAGTCTATTAATAGGACAGGGGACCACTGAAGCTTTCTTT. It specifies CASSLLIGQGTTEAFF.

This clonotype was seen repeatedly, ten times or more. This CDR3 fails to terminate in the conserved phenylalanine or tryptophan, so it likely reflects a read error. This chain joins TRBV5-1 and TRBJ2-7, with 10 positions matching TRBD1. The germline CDR1 and CDR2 sequences are SGHRS and YFSETQ. The CDR3 spans 16 residues. After removal of 0 bases from V and 6 bases from J, the junction contained 9 bases not matched to a gene. The CDR3 spells CASSLDLGTGDGEQYL. The CDR3 DNA reads as TGCGCCAGCAGCTTGGACCTCGGGACAGGGGACGGCGAGCAGTACCTC.

This clonotype was detected many times. The rearrangement links TRBV6-1 to TRBJ1-3; D might be TRBD1 (5 bases). V lost 1 base and J lost 4, with 11 bases in between. The CDR3 runs to 15 residues. Germline CDR1 and CDR2: MNHNS and SASEGT. CDR3 DNA sequence: TGTGCCAGCAGTGAAGAAGACAGAGAAGGAAACACCATATATTTT. Translating it yields CASSEEDREGNTIYF.

At least ten counts were recorded for this clonotype. The chain links TRBV30 to TRBJ2-7; TRBD2 is a possible D gene (6 bases). Deletions cut 5 bases from V and 7 bases from J, with 21 bases between. CDR1 GTSNPN and CDR2 SVGIG come from the germline V gene (reference sequence). CDR3 length equals 14 residues. The CDR3 DNA sequence: TGTGCCTGGTCTACCTGGGGGAGGTCAGGTGAGCAGTACTTC. This gives the protein CAWSTWGRSGEQYF.

This clonotype appeared many times. V is TRBV11-1 and J is TRBJ2-5; a possible D gene is TRBD1 (6 bases). V lost 6 bases and J lost 0, with 14 bases in between. Germline V gene data show CDR1 as SGHAT and CDR2 as FQDESV (reference sequence). The CDR3 is 15 residues long. The DNA of the CDR3 is TGTGCCAGCAGGCAAACAGGGAAATACCAAGAGACCCAGTACTTC. Encoded protein: CASRQTGKYQETQYF.

Many counts were recorded for this clonotype. The chain recombines TRBV14 with TRBJ2-7; 8 bases match TRBD2. Trimming cost V 4 bases and J 6 bases; bases outside gene matches: 14. The germline V gene encodes CDR1 SGHDN and CDR2 FVKESK. The CDR3 is 16 residues long. CDR3 DNA: TGTGCCAGCAGCCCCTTAACTAGCGGAAAACATACCGAGCAGTACTTC. Amino acid sequence: CASSPLTSGKHTEQYF.

This clonotype was observed at least ten times. The CDR3 sequence: CASRRTSGAAGELFF. DNA for the CDR3: TGTGCCAGCAGGCGGACTAGCGGAGCCGCGGGGGAGCTGTTTTTT. The chain couples TRBV7-3 to TRBJ2-2; 10 bases match TRBD2. The germline gives CDR1 SGHTA, CDR2 FQGTGA. The CDR3 consists of 15 residues. V shed 6 bases, J shed 8 bases, and the junction held 9 bases outside the gene matches.

The chain couples TRBV6-1 to TRBJ1-2, with D unresolved. The CDR3 contains 14 residues. CDR1 MNHNS and CDR2 SASEGT come from the germline V gene. The V and J ends lost 6 bases and 4 bases respectively, with 15 bases between them. As DNA, the CDR3 is TGTGCCAGCAGGGCAGGAGCCCCTAGCTATGGCTACACCTTC. Translating it yields CASRAGAPSYGYTF.

The chain carries TRBV3-1 and TRBJ2-7; D may be TRBD2 (5 bases). Trimming shortened V by 4 bases and J by 0 bases, and 10 bases separated the two germline ends. CDR3 size: 14 residues. Per germline, CDR1 LGHDT and CDR2 YNNKEL (reference sequence). This chain's CDR3 is CASSRSRVSYEQYF. The DNA for the CDR3 is TGTGCCAGCAGCCGTTCGAGGGTCTCCTACGAGCAGTACTTC.

The rearrangement uses TRBV28 and TRBJ2-7, with TRBD2 matching over 15 bases. The CDR3 has 19 amino acids. The V segment lost 6 bases and the J segment 7 bases; nucleotides outside the gene matches: 19. From germline, CDR1 is MDHEN and CDR2 SYDVKM. CDR3 residues: CASSIPRVPGLAGGWEQYF. Written as DNA, the CDR3 is TGTGCCAGCAGCATACCGCGGGTGCCGGGACTAGCGGGAGGATGGGAGCAGTACTTC.

This clonotype was counted many times. Written as DNA, the CDR3 is TGCGCCAGCAGCGGGACAGGGTGGACGAACACTGAAGCTTTCTTT. It translates to CASSGTGWTNTEAFF. The V call is TRBV4-1, the J call TRBJ1-1, with TRBD1 identical over 9 bases. Germline V gives CDR1 MGHRA, CDR2 YSYEKL. CDR3 length equals 15 residues. With V trimmed by 5 bases and J by 1 base, 5 bases remained unmatched.

The sample holds many counts of this clonotype. The chain couples TRBV3-1 to TRBJ2-5; D is ambiguous. The V gene's germline CDR1 is LGHDT and CDR2 YNNKEL (reference sequence). Trimming took off 1 base at V and 5 bases at J, with 11 bases between the two ends. This CDR3 is 14 amino acids long. CDR3 coding DNA: TGTGCCAGCAGCCAAGGGCCAACGGCGGAGACCCAGTACTTC. This gives the protein CASSQGPTAETQYF.

This clonotype came up many times. The genes are TRBV20-1 and TRBJ1-1; TRBD1 might be the D (5 bases). The CDR3 spans 15 residues. V dropped 0 bases and J dropped 0 bases, with 11 bases sitting between them. Germline V gene data show CDR1 as DFQATT and CDR2 as SNEGSKA (reference sequence). Written as DNA, the CDR3 is TGCAGTGCTAGAGATCGGCGGGGGTTGAACACTGAAGCTTTCTTT. Residues: CSARDRRGLNTEAFF.

This clonotype was observed many times. As DNA, the CDR3 is TGTGCCTGGAAGCTAGTTGGAACCGGGGAGCTGTTTTTT. Translation gives CAWKLVGTGELFF. This chain joins TRBV30 and TRBJ2-2; no clear D gene. The V end lost 4 bases, the J end lost 5 bases, and 11 bases lay between the germline ends. Germline CDR1 GTSNPN, CDR2 SVGIG (reference sequence). This CDR3 has 13 amino acids.

The chain employs TRBV30 and TRBJ1-5, with D possibly matching TRBD1 (5 bases). The germline CDR1 and CDR2 sequences are GTSNPN and SVGIG (reference sequence). The CDR3 is made up of 13 amino acids. Trimming cost V 2 bases and J 11 bases, with 16 bases left between them. This CDR3 reads CAWSIQGAGSQHF. Here the CDR3 DNA reads TGTGCCTGGAGTATTCAGGGAGCCGGGTCCCAGCATTTT.

A single count supports this clonotype. The CDR3 loop reads CASALRETGELFF. The CDR3 DNA is TGTGCTAGTGCCCTCAGAGAAACCGGGGAGCTGTTTTTT. The rearrangement joins TRBV12-5 to TRBJ2-2; no reliable D call. The ends were cut back, 7 bases at V and 5 bases at J, with 11 bases in the middle. The CDR3 is 13 residues long. CDR1 LGHNT and CDR2 FRNRAP come from the germline V gene.

This clonotype was counted at least ten times. The chain couples TRBV3-1 to TRBJ2-7, with a tentative D call TRBD2 (6 bases). The CDR3 has 15 amino acids. Trimming stripped 0 bases from V and 1 base from J, with 10 bases between. The V gene's germline CDR1 is LGHDT and CDR2 YNNKEL (reference sequence). As DNA, the CDR3 is TGTGCCAGCAGCCAAGACTTAGCGGAGTCCTACGAGCAGTACTTC. Translation gives CASSQDLAESYEQYF.